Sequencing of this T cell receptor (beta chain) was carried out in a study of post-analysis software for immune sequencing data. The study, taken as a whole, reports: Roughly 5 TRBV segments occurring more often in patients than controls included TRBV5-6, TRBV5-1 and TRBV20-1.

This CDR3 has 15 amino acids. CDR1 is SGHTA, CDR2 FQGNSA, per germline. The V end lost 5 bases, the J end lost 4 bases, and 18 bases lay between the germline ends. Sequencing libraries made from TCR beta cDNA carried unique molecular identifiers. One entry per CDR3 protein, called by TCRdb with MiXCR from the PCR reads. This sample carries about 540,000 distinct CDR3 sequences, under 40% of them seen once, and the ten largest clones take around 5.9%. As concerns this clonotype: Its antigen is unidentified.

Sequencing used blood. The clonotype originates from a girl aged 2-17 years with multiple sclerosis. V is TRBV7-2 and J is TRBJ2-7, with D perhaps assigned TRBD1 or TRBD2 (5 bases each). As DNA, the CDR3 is TGTGCCAGCAGCGCGGCGCCGGGACCGGCGTACGAGCAGTACTTC. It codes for CASSAAPGPAYEQYF. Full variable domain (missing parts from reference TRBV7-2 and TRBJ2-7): GAGVSQSPSNKVTEKGKDVELRCDPISGHTALYWYRQSLGQGLEFLIYFQGNSAPDKSGLPSDRFSAERTGGSVSTLTIQRTQQEDSAVYLCASSAAPGPAYEQYFGPGTRLTVT.